Sequencing of this T cell receptor (beta chain) was carried out in a study of T cell responses to AZD1222 COVID-19 vaccine. As to this clone: Antigen unknown.

Generated by immunoSEQ multiplex PCR, the TCRdb table keeps only in-frame clones and is missing some. The sample lists 150,000 or so clones, about 89% occurring once. Study-level results: An increase in Spike-specific TCR breadth and depth was observed after two AZD1222 doses.

Deletions cut 2 bases from V and 3 bases from J, with 10 bases between. The V gene's germline CDR1 is SGHTA and CDR2 FQGNSA. The CDR3 runs 14 residues. The sequenced sample was peripheral blood, obtained on day 0 of AZD1222 vaccination. V is TRBV7-2 and J is TRBJ1-2; unclear D gene. The clonotype originates from an adult in good health. The CDR3 bases are TGTGCCAGCAGCTTAATCCCCACAGACTATGGCTACACCTTC. Protein: CASSLIPTDYGYTF.